This T cell receptor (beta chain) emerged from a study of blood T cell repertoires in COVID-19. Study in general: Samples of COVID-19 (acute and convalescent) were obtained from the United States, Italy and Spain. From T cells, B-cell-depleted T cells, or PBMCs came the material, which was cDNA or gDNA.

Germline V gene lookup returns CDR1 LNHDA and CDR2 SQIVND (reference sequence). V lost 6 bases and J lost 3; bases outside the gene matches: 9. The CDR3 is 15 amino acids. Original processing methods: Counts of nucleated cells, estimated from reference gene primer amplification, were obtained. Profiled with immunoSEQ multiplex PCR; TCRdb holds only in-frame clones, not every one. V, J and clone size derive from that table, while D and trimming were established from the DNA sequence. Here the sample spans about 250,000 clones, approximately 85% being singletons. The chain carries TRBV19 and TRBJ2-3, with 7 bases fitting TRBD1. Sequencing used peripheral blood. This TCR derives from a man aged 50-60 years with active or convalescent COVID-19. The CDR3 DNA follows: TGTGCCAGTAGCCCAGAAAGGGGGCGAACAGATACGCAGTATTTT. This encodes CASSPERGRTDTQYF.